This is a list of T cell receptor beta chains from one sample in a study of beta chain features in type 1 diabetes. The protocol was immunoSEQ multiplex PCR, while the TCRdb copy is restricted to in-frame clones and leaves out a portion. The sample lists 240,000 or so clones, roughly 22% seen once, with 0.028% in the top ten. The sample comprised naive CD4+ T cells from blood. The receptors stem from a woman in her forties with type 1 diabetes. Each CDR3 is given with its conserved first and last residue.

>TRBV28|TRBJ2-6
CASSPGGYSGANVLTF
>TRBV6-6|TRBJ2-1
CASSWTGVPYNEQFF
>TRBV9|TRBJ2-1
CASSTQGSSYNEQFF
>TRBV4-3|TRBJ2-1
CASSQRTGENEQFF
>TRBV28|TRBJ2-1
CASSQLAGEGNEQFF
>TRBV29-1|TRBJ2-3
CSVGRQGPDTQYF
>TRBV4-1|TRBJ1-1
CASSQDQDRGITAFF
>TRBV9|TRBJ1-1
CASSPRGQVNTEAFF
>TRBV12-5|TRBJ1-2
CASGSSGNYGYTF
>TRBV29-1|TRBJ2-7
CSGRGAGVLSEQYF
>TRBV7-2|TRBJ2-5
CASSLRGRGETQYF
>TRBV4-1|TRBJ2-7
CASSQEPGTSGAYEQYF
>TRBV5-4|TRBJ2-1
CASSPGTRLDEQFF
>TRBV5-4|TRBJ1-1
CASSLKERAAFF
>TRBV29-1|TRBJ1-1
CSVAGQGGMNTEAFF
>TRBV30|TRBJ1-1
CAWDLGGEDTEAFF
>TRBV7-2|TRBJ1-1
CASSLDRGLNTEAFF
>TRBV7-9|TRBJ1-5
CASSSDRGGGQPQHF
>TRBV19|TRBJ1-1
CASSRESEAFF
>TRBV7-6|TRBJ2-5
CASSPLSAIQETQYF
>TRBV11-2|TRBJ2-1
CASSMPPGNEQFF
>TRBV29-1|TRBJ1-1
CSVRGRDRALEAFF
>TRBV9|TRBJ1-4
CASSVLGTNEKLFF
>TRBV13|TRBJ2-3
CASSRGVALDTQYF
>TRBV29-1|TRBJ2-1
CSVLRDRYNEQFF
>TRBV5-4|TRBJ1-2
CASSSRGDYGYTF
>TRBV5-1|TRBJ2-1
CASSLRQGVDEQFF
>TRBV15|TRBJ2-3
CATSRDRASTDTQYF
>TRBV6-5|TRBJ1-1
CASSYSAGNTEAFF
>TRBV18|TRBJ2-2
CASSPIEEVTGELFF
>TRBV18|TRBJ2-7
CASSPQRAGTYEQYF
>TRBV28|TRBJ1-1
CASSLWLAAGTEAFF
>TRBV9|TRBJ1-6
CASSVEQGHNSPLHF
>TRBV4-3|TRBJ2-1
CASSQDRNSGGAYNEQFF
>TRBV28|TRBJ2-2
CASSSGSGGELFF
>TRBV18|TRBJ2-1
CASSPSGRESGNEQFF
>TRBV4-2|TRBJ2-1
CASSQDETGNHNEQFF